These 7 T cell receptor beta chains originate from one sample sequenced in a study of CXCR3-negative and CXCR3-positive naive CD8 T cells (dated 2019 in TCRdb). TCRdb records NextSeq 550 as the sequencer. The Human TCR Profiling Kit (MiLaboratory) was used to make UMI-labeled 5' RACE TRB cDNA libraries. After TCRdb reprocessed the reads, each CDR3 protein sequence was kept as one row, without DNA. The record for this sample contains over 40,000 distinct CDR3 sequences. The biggest ten clones account for 1.5% to 2% of the sample. Material for sequencing was naive CXCR3- CD8+ T cells from blood. Interpreted using the paper, the cell subset or site label stands for: CD45RO-CCR7+CD27+CD95- naive CD8+ T cells lacking CXCR3 (TNR3-). These receptors all stem from a human donor in good health. Some clones in this sample may be carry-over from other donors' samples.

This chain connects TRBV7-9 to TRBJ2-1; absent DNA, TCRdb's TRBD2 call cannot be checked. Looked up from germline, CDR1 is SEHNR and CDR2 is FQNEAQ (reference sequence). The CDR3 covers 15 residues. This chain's CDR3 is CASSLGTRVYNEQFF.

V is TRBV29-1 and J is TRBJ2-1; TCRdb's D call, TRBD1, is unchecked because there is no DNA. Per germline, CDR1 SQVTM and CDR2 ANQGSEA. This CDR3 has 13 residues. CDR3 amino acids: CSETGQSDDEQFF.

The chain joins TRBV29-1 to TRBJ2-7; the D call of TRBD1 rests on TCRdb alone, since no DNA is present to check it. The CDR3 contains 13 residues. Germline lookup yields CDR1 SQVTM and CDR2 ANQGSEA. Here the CDR3 reads CSVSGTDAYEQYF.

V and J are TRBV7-6 and TRBJ1-5; checking the TCRdb D call of TRBD1 is not possible without DNA. Germline loops: CDR1 SGHVS, CDR2 FNYEAQ. The CDR3 has 15 amino acids. The CDR3 sequence is CASSLYRESNQPQHF.

J is TRBJ2-7 and V is TRBV11-3; TCRdb gives TRBD1 as the D gene, but with no DNA this cannot be confirmed. Germline assignment: CDR1 SGHNT and CDR2 YENEEA. CDR3 size: 16 residues. The CDR3 sequence: CASSSSTGAGFYEQYF.

The rearrangement links TRBV11-2 to TRBJ1-2; no DNA is available, so the TRBD1 call from TCRdb remains unchecked. The CDR3 extends over 13 amino acids. Per germline, CDR1 SGHAT and CDR2 FQNNGV. The chain's CDR3 is CASSARTGAGYTF. Full variable domain (rest looked up from reference TRBV11-2 and TRBJ1-2): EAGVAQSPRYKIIEKRQSVAFWCNPISGHATLYWYQQILGQGPKLLIQFQNNGVVDDSQLPKDRFSAERLKGVDSTLKIQPAKLEDSAVYLCASSARTGAGYTFGSGTRLTVV.

Considering frequency, this clonotype is medium-sized. V and J are TRBV29-1 and TRBJ2-7; lacking DNA, the TRBD2 call made by TCRdb goes unchecked. The germline V gene has CDR1 SQVTM and CDR2 ANQGSEA. The CDR3 is made up of 12 amino acids. The chain's CDR3 is CSVAGPSAEQYF.